This T cell receptor (beta chain) was identified during a study of shared clonotypes between healthy human individuals. Points on this clone: Its specificity is not known.

Unmatched junction bases numbered 0, after V lost 4 bases and J lost 1 base. This CDR3 has 13 residues. Germline lookup yields CDR1 LGHNA and CDR2 YSLEER. General observations from the study: It was observed that roughly 5.5% of naive CD4 clonotypes were shared across several donors. Read depth was anticipated to influence clonotype sharing among donors. When compared with the clonotypes that were shared by all four sorted-subset donors, the non-shared clonotypes turned out to have lower generation probabilities. Estimated richness values were generally larger in naive subsets than in memory subsets.

As defined, naive CD8 cells were CD45RO-negative and positively selected for CCR7, with terminally differentiated effector memory CD45RA+ cells excluded. The data were produced by immunoSEQ multiplex PCR, yet TCRdb's version contains in-frame clones alone and is incomplete. The repertoire includes millions of clones, about 95% of them detected once, and about 1.1% sits in the top ten. The V call is TRBV4-3, the J call TRBJ2-7; 8 bases are shared with TRBD2. This sequence originates from a man younger than 35 in good health. The source material was naive CD8+ T cells sorted from blood. The CDR3, as DNA: TGCGCCAGCAGCCCTAGCGGGTCCTACGAGCAGTACTTC. Its protein is CASSPSGSYEQYF.